A single sample gave rise to the 27 T cell receptor beta chains below, sequenced in a study of graft-versus-host responses after intestinal transplantation. These receptors have no identified antigens. Produced via immunoSEQ multiplex PCR; TCRdb's table is partial and in-frame only. In the table there are around 120,000 clones, around nine tenths of which are singletons. The starting material was unstimulated CD4+ T cells sorted from spleen or lymph node cells, obtained before intestinal transplant. Receptors were obtained from a human donor who received an intestinal transplant.

The chain has TRBV11-2 and TRBJ1-3; D unclear. V was clipped by 0 bases and J by 1 base, with 7 bases between them. The CDR3 length is 15 residues. The germline V gene has CDR1 SGHAT and CDR2 FQNNGV. The CDR3 DNA reads TGTGCCAGCAGCTTAGACCCCCGTTCTGGAAACACCATATATTTT. It encodes CASSLDPRSGNTIYF.

The sample holds a few counts of this clone. The rearrangement joins TRBV2 to TRBJ1-4; possibly TRBD1 for D (6 bases). Trimming took off 5 bases at V and 8 bases at J, with 15 bases between the two ends. This CDR3 comprises 14 residues. CDR1 and CDR2 from the germline V gene are SNHLY and FYNNEI. CDR3 residues: CASSFTGFREKLFF. CDR3 nucleotide sequence: TGTGCCAGCAGTTTCACAGGGTTCCGGGAAAAACTGTTTTTT.

This chain uses TRBV10-2 with TRBJ2-5, with D possibly TRBD1 on 6 matching bases. Germline loops: CDR1 WSHSY, CDR2 SAAADI. V lost 5 bases, J lost 0 bases, and 13 bases lay in between. The CDR3 contains 15 residues. The CDR3 nucleotides are TGCGCCAGCAGTTATGGACAGAAGTACCAAGAGACCCAGTACTTC. Translated: CASSYGQKYQETQYF.

The rearrangement links TRBV7-9 to TRBJ1-1; D gene ambiguous. Trimming pared 8 bases from V and 1 base from J, leaving 5 bases between. This CDR3 region has 11 residues. CDR1 is SEHNR and CDR2 is FQNEAQ in the germline V gene (reference sequence). CDR3 DNA sequence: TGTGCCAGCTCGGGGAACACTGAAGCTTTCTTT. Translation: CASSGNTEAFF.

The CDR3 protein is CASSLGVPTNEQFF. CDR3 in DNA: TGTGCCAGCAGCTTAGGTGTACCCACAAATGAGCAGTTCTTC. This rearrangement joins TRBV11-2 to TRBJ2-1; D is uncertain. The CDR3 runs 14 residues. V was cut by 1 base and J by 7 bases, with 11 bases left in between. CDR1 and CDR2 from the germline V gene are SGHAT and FQNNGV.

The gene calls are TRBV30 and TRBJ2-2, with D perhaps matching TRBD2 (5 bases). The CDR3 length is 13 residues. Germline V lookup: CDR1 GTSNPN, CDR2 SVGIG (reference sequence). The germline V and J ends were trimmed by 0 bases and 7 bases, with 9 bases remaining between them. The chain's CDR3 is CAWSVRGSGELFF. CDR3 nucleotide sequence: TGTGCCTGGAGTGTACGGGGTAGCGGGGAGCTGTTTTTT.

This rearrangement joins TRBV6-1 to TRBJ2-1, with TRBD2 identical over 9 bases. The V gene end was trimmed by 6 bases and the J gene end by 4 bases; junction bases not matched to a gene: 7. This CDR3 has 15 amino acids. Germline V gives CDR1 MNHNS, CDR2 SASEGT. The CDR3 sequence is CASRGASGVYNEQFF. In nucleotides, the CDR3 is TGTGCCAGCAGGGGGGCTAGCGGGGTGTACAATGAGCAGTTCTTC.

This sequence joins TRBV7-6 and TRBJ2-3; D unresolved. Trimming stripped 2 bases from V and 2 bases from J, with 2 bases between. CDR1 is SGHVS and CDR2 is FNYEAQ in the germline V gene. CDR3 length: 12 residues. CDR3 sequence: CASSLYTDTQYF. The DNA of the CDR3 is TGTGCCAGCAGCTTATACACAGATACGCAGTATTTT.

This chain joins TRBV5-1 and TRBJ1-6, with TRBD1 as a possible D gene (5 bases). CDR1 SGHRS and CDR2 YFSETQ come from the germline V gene. Trimming stripped 0 bases from V and 8 bases from J, with 12 bases between. The CDR3 runs 15 residues. The DNA of the CDR3 is TGCGCCAGCAGCTTGGAACAGGCCGGCGATTCACCCCTCCACTTT. Translated, it gives CASSLEQAGDSPLHF. Drawing the rest from reference TRBV5-1 and TRBJ1-6, the complete variable domain is KAGVTQTPRYLIKTRGQQVTLSCSPISGHRSVSWYQQTPGQGLQFLFEYFSETQRNKGNFPGRFSGRQFSNSRSEMNVSTLELGDSALYLCASSLEQAGDSPLHFGNGTRLTVT.

The chain links TRBV27 to TRBJ2-7, with D possibly TRBD1 on 6 matching bases. The CDR3 is 17 amino acids. Germline CDR1 and CDR2: MNHEY and SMNVEV (reference sequence). The ends were cut back, 1 base at V and 5 bases at J, with 21 bases in the middle. CDR3 residues: CASSLFGLDRRSHEQYF. The CDR3, as DNA: TGTGCCAGCAGTTTATTTGGGCTTGACAGGCGGTCACACGAGCAGTACTTC.

The CDR3 DNA follows: TGTGCCACCAGCAGGAGGACTAGCGGCCAAGAGACCCAGTACTTC. This sequence encodes CATSRRTSGQETQYF. The chain couples TRBV15 to TRBJ2-5, with 10 bases identical to TRBD2. The CDR3 is 15 residues long. Germline assignment: CDR1 LNHNV and CDR2 YYDKDF (reference sequence). The V and J ends lost 3 bases and 1 base, in that order; junction bases with no gene match: 2.

This clone was seen a handful of times. The identical CDR3 is also encoded by other nucleotide sequences in the sample. The chain couples TRBV30 to TRBJ1-2; a possible D gene is TRBD1 (6 bases). Germline-derived CDR1 and CDR2 are GTSNPN and SVGIG (reference sequence). The length of the CDR3 is 12 residues. The ends were cut back, 0 bases at V and 5 bases at J, with 7 bases in the middle. The CDR3 spells CAWSVRGYGYTF. In DNA, the CDR3 is TGTGCCTGGAGTGTAAGGGGGTATGGCTACACCTTC.

The genes are TRBV6-5 and TRBJ2-1, with TRBD2 matching over 12 bases. The length of the CDR3 is 15 residues. With V trimmed by 5 bases and J by 5 bases, 4 bases remained unmatched. The V gene's germline CDR1 is MNHEY and CDR2 SVGAGI. The CDR3 loop reads CASSRLAGVNNEQFF. The DNA of the CDR3 is TGTGCCAGCAGTCGACTAGCGGGAGTTAACAATGAGCAGTTCTTC.

This chain uses TRBV5-1 with TRBJ2-7; 8 nucleotides line up with TRBD1. V dropped 0 bases and J dropped 2; count of bases not matched to a gene: 10. The CDR3 consists of 17 residues. Germline V CDR1 and CDR2: SGHRS, YFSETQ. CDR3 nucleotides: TGCGCCAGCAGCTTGGTGGTGTTTGACAGGGGCCCCTACGAGCAGTACTTC. Translation gives CASSLVVFDRGPYEQYF. The whole variable domain, remainder taken from reference TRBV5-1 and TRBJ2-7, is KAGVTQTPRYLIKTRGQQVTLSCSPISGHRSVSWYQQTPGQGLQFLFEYFSETQRNKGNFPGRFSGRQFSNSRSEMNVSTLELGDSALYLCASSLVVFDRGPYEQYFGPGTRLTVT.

The chain uses TRBV2 and TRBJ2-1; the match to TRBD1 covers 8 bases. Trimming cost V 6 bases and J 7 bases; bases outside gene matches: 11. The CDR3 is made up of 15 amino acids. Germline V gene lookup returns CDR1 SNHLY and CDR2 FYNNEI. CDR3 protein: CASRTGEVGSNEQFF. In DNA form, the CDR3 reads TGTGCCAGCAGGACAGGGGAGGTTGGTAGTAATGAGCAGTTCTTC.

The CDR3 loop reads CASSGKPGLAAYEQYF. The CDR3 nucleotides read TGTGCCAGCAGCGGGAAACCGGGACTAGCGGCCTACGAGCAGTACTTC. The V gene is TRBV7-9, the J gene TRBJ2-7; 11 nucleotides match TRBD2. This CDR3 has 16 amino acids. Germline CDR1 and CDR2: SEHNR and FQNEAQ (reference sequence). The V gene end was trimmed by 5 bases and the J gene end by 2 bases; junction bases not matched to a gene: 8.

The genes are TRBV29-1 and TRBJ1-1; the D is unclear. Looked up from germline, CDR1 is SQVTM and CDR2 is ANQGSEA. V was trimmed by 3 bases and J by 1 base, leaving 6 bases between them. The CDR3 spans 12 residues. CDR3 in DNA: TGCAGCGTTGAGGAGACGAACACTGAAGCTTTCTTT. Protein product: CSVEETNTEAFF.

This chain joins TRBV6-1 and TRBJ1-5; tentatively, D is TRBD1 (6 bases). Germline V gene sequence: CDR1 MNHNS, CDR2 SASEGT. V lost 3 bases and J 2 bases, leaving 11 bases between the germline ends. This CDR3 is 15 amino acids long. CDR3 region: CASSENRVGNQPQHF. Here the CDR3 DNA reads TGTGCCAGCAGTGAGAACAGGGTGGGCAATCAGCCCCAGCATTTT.

This chain joins TRBV21-1 and TRBJ1-1; the D call in the table, TRBD1, was not verified against the DNA. TRBV21-1 is a pseudogene. This CDR3 has 18 residues. The CDR3 coding sequence is TGTGCCAGCAGCAAAGCCCCAACAGGACAGGGCTGGAGCACTGAAGCTTTCTTT. It yields the protein CASSKAPTGQGWSTEAFF.

The rearrangement links TRBV5-1 to TRBJ2-1, with 12 bases that match TRBD2. Looked up from germline, CDR1 is SGHRS and CDR2 is YFSETQ. The CDR3 runs 15 residues. V lost 4 bases and J lost 9; bases outside the gene matches: 8. The CDR3 reads CASSGPSGGGTEQFF. CDR3 nucleotides: TGCGCCAGCAGCGGACCTAGCGGGGGGGGGACTGAGCAGTTCTTC. Drawing the rest from reference TRBV5-1 and TRBJ2-1, the complete variable domain is KAGVTQTPRYLIKTRGQQVTLSCSPISGHRSVSWYQQTPGQGLQFLFEYFSETQRNKGNFPGRFSGRQFSNSRSEMNVSTLELGDSALYLCASSGPSGGGTEQFFGPGTRLTVL.

V usage is TRBV9 and J usage is TRBJ2-7, with TRBD1 as a possible D gene (6 bases). CDR3 length: 14 amino acids. The V end was cut by 0 bases, the J end by 7 bases, with 14 bases between. CDR1 is SGDLS, CDR2 YYNGEE, per germline. CDR3 sequence reads: CASSVGTVSKEQYF. The DNA of the CDR3 is TGTGCCAGCAGCGTAGGGACAGTCTCTAAGGAGCAGTACTTC. Supplemented by reference TRBV9 and TRBJ2-7, the full variable domain reads DSGVTQTPKHLITATGQRVTLRCSPRSGDLSVYWYQQSLDQGLQFLIQYYNGEERAKGNILERFSAQQFPDLHSELNLSSLELGDSALYFCASSVGTVSKEQYFGPGTRLTVT.

CDR3 region: CASSLVPGYYNEQFF. CDR3 nucleotides: TGTGCCAGCAGCTTAGTACCGGGGTACTACAATGAGCAGTTCTTC. V usage is TRBV7-2 and J usage is TRBJ2-1, with D tentatively TRBD2 (5 bases). V was cut by 1 base and J by 3 bases, with 10 bases left in between. Germline V CDR1 and CDR2: SGHTA, FQGNSA. The CDR3 length is 15 residues.

This clone has a single count. Germline and junction disagree at one end, which may indicate a read error. Additional DNA sequences in this sample encode the identical CDR3. The CDR3: CASSESRGPTDTQYF. In nucleotides, the CDR3 is TGCGCCAGCAGTGAATCGAGAGGTCCCACAGATACGCAGTATTTT. The chain has TRBV25-1 and TRBJ2-3; D remains unclear. The CDR3 extends over 15 amino acids. In germline, CDR1 is MGHDK, CDR2 SYGVNS.

The chain recombines TRBV5-4 with TRBJ1-1; D unclear. Trimming removed 1 base at V and 1 base at J, with 5 bases between. There are 13 residues in the CDR3. CDR1 and CDR2 (germline): SGHNT, YYREEE (reference sequence). CDR3 coding DNA: TGTGCCAGCAGCTTGCCAGGGAACACTGAAGCTTTCTTT. It is translated as CASSLPGNTEAFF.

V and J are TRBV6-1 and TRBJ2-7; D might be TRBD2 (5 bases). V was cut by 7 bases and J by 6 bases, with 13 bases left in between. The CDR3 has 12 amino acids. CDR1 is MNHNS and CDR2 is SASEGT in the germline V gene. The CDR3 region has the DNA TGTGCCAGCAAGGAGGCGAGAGGCGAGCAGTACTTC. Translated, it gives CASKEARGEQYF.

This clone was found once. V and J are TRBV28 and TRBJ2-5, with 9 bases lining up with TRBD2. Germline-derived CDR1 and CDR2 are MDHEN and SYDVKM. The CDR3 is made up of 14 amino acids. Germline trimming cut 8 bases from V and 2 bases from J; bases unmatched to any gene: 6. CDR3 loop: CASSTSGTQETQYF. The DNA of the CDR3 is TGTGCCAGCTCGACTAGCGGAACACAAGAGACCCAGTACTTC. Variable domain in full (rest from reference TRBV28 and TRBJ2-5): DVKVTQSSRYLVKRTGEKVFLECVQDMDHENMFWYRQDPGLGLRLIYFSYDVKMKEKGDIPEGYSVSREKKERFSLILESASTNQTSMYLCASSTSGTQETQYFGPGTRLLVL.

The chain carries TRBV18 and TRBJ2-6; 9 nucleotides line up with TRBD1. The CDR3 sequence is 17 residues long. CDR1 KGHSH and CDR2 LQKENI come from the germline V gene. V lost 5 bases, J lost 0 bases, and 5 bases stayed unmatched. The CDR3: CASSAQTGGSGANVLTF. The CDR3 DNA is TGTGCCAGCTCAGCTCAGACAGGGGGCTCTGGGGCCAACGTCCTGACTTTC.